This T cell receptor (beta chain) was documented in a study of cytomegalovirus exposure and HLA in healthy donors. Trimming removed 5 bases from V and 8 bases from J, with 12 bases in between. In germline, CDR1 is LNHDA, CDR2 SQIVND (reference sequence). The CDR3 runs to 12 residues. The study ran its PCR with 60 Vbeta and 13 Jbeta primers. The repertoire was sequenced with immunoSEQ multiplex PCR; TCRdb's copy has only in-frame clones and lacks some. The sample carries 95,000 to 100,000 clones, roughly four fifths recorded once. The sequencing sample was made of PBMCs. The receptor's source is a man between 50 and 59 years old in good health and CMV-seronegative. The chain is built from TRBV19 and TRBJ1-2; D not resolved. CDR3 residues: CASSGESGGYTF. The CDR3 DNA sequence: TGTGCCAGTAGTGGGGAGAGTGGCGGCTACACCTTC.